This TCR beta chain was identified during a study of Graves' ophthalmopathy and Graves' hyperthyroidism. Points from the study as a whole: Predictions made by the model for ophthalmopathy progression reached 55% to 71% sensitivity and approximately 78% specificity.

Germline V gene data show CDR1 as MGHRA and CDR2 as YSYEKL. CDR3 size: 14 residues. V dropped 1 base and J dropped 5 bases, with 12 bases sitting between them. The sample holds many counts of this clonotype. Its target is not known. Amplification of TCR beta CDR3 regions used RNA transcripts. An opening RT-PCR round employed HTBI primers and preceded a second-round multiplex PCR. TCRdb independently ran MiXCR on the multiplex PCR reads; one entry per CDR3 protein. The table records 450,000 or so distinct CDR3 sequences, approximately 14% of them present only once. The V call is TRBV4-1, the J call TRBJ2-7; D call uncertain. The receptor was derived from a woman younger than 45 with Graves' ophthalmopathy. Sequencing was performed on blood. Here the CDR3 DNA reads TGCGCCAGCAGCCAAGTGCTGGTTTCTGACGAGCAGTACTTC. The encoded protein is CASSQVLVSDEQYF.